The 23 T cell receptor beta chains below all came from one sample that was sequenced in a study of CD8 T cells in Susac syndrome. RNA amounts of about 0.5 to 1 ug underwent reverse transcription with random hexamers. TCRdb itself ran the immunoSEQ multiplex PCR reads through MiXCR, one entry per CDR3 protein. The profile shows some 130,000 distinct CDR3 sequences, 80% to 85% of them singletons. The sample taken for sequencing was CD8+ T cells from PBMCs. The receptors originated from a human donor with multiple sclerosis.

V and J are TRBV16 and TRBJ2-7; 9 bases fit TRBD2. V was pared by 0 bases and J by 5 bases, with 8 bases of the junction left unmatched. Germline V lookup: CDR1 KGHSY, CDR2 FQNENV. The CDR3 covers 16 residues. CDR3 amino acids: CASSQSLAGSNHEQYV. CDR3 in DNA: TGTGCCAGCAGCCAATCGCTAGCGGGATCTAATCACGAGCAGTACGTC.

The rearrangement uses TRBV12-3 or TRBV12-4 and TRBJ2-2; D remains unclear. V was trimmed by 5 bases and J by 8 bases, leaving 9 bases between them. This CDR3 has 12 amino acids. CDR3 in DNA: TGTGCCAGCAGTCCCCCAGAGGGGGAGCTGTTTTTT. It encodes CASSPPEGELFF.

The chain uses TRBV6-5 and TRBJ2-1; D call uncertain. Germline V gives CDR1 MNHEY, CDR2 SVGAGI. The CDR3 sequence is 12 residues long. Deletions cut 0 bases from V and 8 bases from J, with 5 bases between. The CDR3: CASSYSSDEQFF. The CDR3 nucleotides read TGTGCCAGCAGTTACTCGAGTGATGAGCAGTTCTTC.

The chain carries TRBV7-6 and TRBJ2-5; D unclear. The CDR3 sequence is 15 residues long. The germline gives CDR1 SGHVS, CDR2 FNYEAQ. Trimming cost V 5 bases and J 5 bases, with 18 bases left between them. CDR3 loop: CASSNHPSRWETQYF. CDR3 coding DNA: TGTGCCAGCAGCAATCACCCCTCCCGGTGGGAGACCCAGTACTTC. Based on the CDR3 plus reference TRBV7-6 and TRBJ2-5, the full variable domain is GAGVSQSPRYKVTKRGQDVALRCDPISGHVSLYWYRQALGQGPEFLTYFNYEAQQDKSGLPNDRFSAERPEGSISTLTIQRTEQRDSAMYRCASSNHPSRWETQYFGPGTRLLVL.

The chain couples TRBV19 to TRBJ2-2, with TRBD2 matching 7 bases. This CDR3 is built from 13 residues. J was trimmed by 6 bases and V by 8 bases; bases with no gene match: 6. In germline, CDR1 is LNHDA, CDR2 SQIVND (reference sequence). CDR3 bases: TGTGCCAGTTCCCATGGGGGGGCCGGGGAGCTGTTTTTT. It translates to CASSHGGAGELFF.

The J gene is TRBJ2-1, the V gene TRBV6-2 or TRBV6-3, with TRBD2 matching 11 bases. The V gene end was trimmed by 5 bases and the J gene end by 4 bases; junction bases not matched to a gene: 7. The CDR3 consists of 16 residues. The V gene's germline CDR1 is MNHEY and CDR2 SVGEGT. The CDR3 region has the DNA TGTGCCAGCAGTAAGCCGGGACTAGCGGTGTACAATGAGCAGTTCTTC. Protein product: CASSKPGLAVYNEQFF.

The chain joins TRBV24-1 to TRBJ2-1; D is unclear. Germline assignment: CDR1 KGHDR and CDR2 SFDVKD. CDR3 length: 13 amino acids. V was pared by 8 bases and J by 0 bases, with 7 bases between. This CDR3 is CATIHPSYNEQFF. DNA for the CDR3: TGTGCCACCATCCACCCCTCCTACAATGAGCAGTTCTTC.

The chain employs TRBV12-3 or TRBV12-4 and TRBJ2-4; D perhaps matches TRBD1 (6 bases). Between the trimmed V and J ends, which lost 5 bases and 3 bases, there was a span of 11 bases. The CDR3 extends over 14 amino acids. CDR3 loop: CASSLRGGKNIQYF. The CDR3 nucleotides read TGTGCCAGCAGTCTCAGGGGCGGCAAAAACATTCAGTACTTC.

This rearrangement joins TRBV28 to TRBJ1-6, with a tentative D call TRBD1 (5 bases). Germline V CDR1 and CDR2: MDHEN, SYDVKM. The V end was cut by 3 bases, the J end by 9 bases, with 15 bases between. CDR3 length: 15 residues. This CDR3 is CASSFVRQSISPLHF. CDR3 nucleotides: TGTGCCAGCAGTTTCGTTCGACAGTCTATTTCACCCCTCCACTTT.

The genes are TRBV30 and TRBJ1-1; the D is unclear. Trimming stripped 2 bases from V and 1 base from J, with 11 bases between. This CDR3 spans 14 amino acids. Germline-derived CDR1 and CDR2 are GTSNPN and SVGIG (reference sequence). The CDR3 loop reads CAWSSLFGNTEAFF. CDR3 bases: TGTGCCTGGAGTTCCCTCTTTGGGAACACTGAAGCTTTCTTT.

V and J are TRBV6-6 and TRBJ1-1, with D possibly TRBD1 on 6 matching bases. This CDR3 has 15 residues. Germline lookup yields CDR1 MNHNY and CDR2 SVGAGI (reference sequence). V was clipped by 6 bases and J by 5 bases, with 19 bases between them. CDR3 sequence (DNA): TGTGCCAGCAGCCCCCCCTCGTGGGGGACAACTGAAGCTTTCTTT. Amino acids: CASSPPSWGTTEAFF.

The chain combines TRBV6-5 with TRBJ1-1; TRBD1 matches 11 bases. The CDR3 sequence is 18 residues long. V lost 2 bases and J lost 8; bases outside the gene matches: 16. CDR1 is MNHEY, CDR2 SVGAGI, per germline. The CDR3 sequence: CASSYGTGGFLEWSEAFF. DNA for the CDR3: TGTGCCAGCAGTTACGGGACAGGGGGATTTTTAGAGTGGTCAGAAGCTTTCTTT.

The chain is built from TRBV29-1 and TRBJ1-2; 8 bases match TRBD1. Looked up from germline, CDR1 is SQVTM and CDR2 is ANQGSEA. The CDR3 totals 13 residues. The V segment lost 6 bases and the J segment 3 bases; nucleotides outside the gene matches: 6. CDR3: CSVAGGRDYGYTF. Here the CDR3 DNA reads TGCAGCGTAGCAGGGGGCAGGGACTATGGCTACACCTTC.

This clonotype showed up just a few times. The rearrangement uses TRBV6-1 and TRBJ1-2; the D is unclear. Germline V gene lookup returns CDR1 MNHNS and CDR2 SASEGT. The CDR3 runs 14 residues. V lost 6 bases and J lost 0, with 11 bases in between. CDR3: CASSWGETNYGYTF. The CDR3, as DNA: TGTGCCAGCAGCTGGGGAGAAACTAACTATGGCTACACCTTC.

The CDR3 here is CASSDRNTGELFF. DNA of the CDR3: TGTGCCAGCAGCGATCGGAACACCGGGGAGCTGTTTTTT. This chain joins TRBV7-9 and TRBJ2-2; D remains ambiguous. Trimming shortened V by 5 bases and J by 1 base, and 5 bases separated the two germline ends. The CDR3 sequence is 13 residues long. CDR1 is SEHNR, CDR2 FQNEAQ, per germline (reference sequence). Together with reference TRBV7-9 and TRBJ2-2, the CDR3 gives the full variable domain: DTGVSQNPRHKITKRGQNVTFRCDPISEHNRLYWYRQTLGQGPEFLTYFQNEAQLEKSRLLSDRFSAERPKGSFSTLEIQRTEQGDSAMYLCASSDRNTGELFFGEGSRLTVL.

The rearrangement links TRBV18 to TRBJ1-1; 7 nucleotides match TRBD1. This CDR3 comprises 13 residues. CDR1 and CDR2 (germline): KGHSH, LQKENI. After removal of 3 bases from V and 4 bases from J, the junction contained 2 bases not matched to a gene. CDR3 coding DNA: TGTGCCAGCTCACCGTGGGACAGCACTGAAGCTTTCTTT. Protein sequence: CASSPWDSTEAFF.

The chain couples TRBV7-9 to TRBJ2-1; D remains unclear. From germline, CDR1 is SEHNR and CDR2 FQNEAQ (reference sequence). The ends were cut back, 5 bases at V and 5 bases at J, with 7 bases in the middle. CDR3 length: 12 residues. CDR3 DNA: TGTGCCAGCAGCGCATTGCACAATGAGCAGTTCTTC. Translated, it gives CASSALHNEQFF.

The CDR3, as DNA: TGTGCCAGCAGTAACCGAGGGCCTAGGCACTCTGGAAACACCATATATTTT. Its protein product is CASSNRGPRHSGNTIYF. V and J are TRBV21-1 and TRBJ1-3. TRBV21-1 is marked as a pseudogene. This CDR3 is 17 amino acids long.

This clonotype was seen a single time. This chain links TRBV2 with TRBJ2-3, with D possibly being TRBD1 (6 bases). This CDR3 is 15 amino acids long. Looked up from germline, CDR1 is SNHLY and CDR2 is FYNNEI. Trimming removed 6 bases from V and 0 bases from J, with 13 bases in between. The CDR3 nucleotides are TGTGCCAGCAGGAAAGGACAGTCTAGCACAGATACGCAGTATTTT. This gives the protein CASRKGQSSTDTQYF.

This chain connects TRBV4-1 to TRBJ1-1; tentatively, D is TRBD1 (5 bases). This CDR3 spans 17 amino acids. V gave up 0 bases and J gave up 0 bases, with 14 bases separating them. Per germline, CDR1 MGHRA and CDR2 YSYEKL. The CDR3 protein is CASSQDDRGGMNTEAFF. CDR3 nucleotide sequence: TGCGCCAGCAGCCAAGACGACCGTGGGGGAATGAACACTGAAGCTTTCTTT.

This chain links TRBV5-1 with TRBJ2-5; no definite D call. The CDR3 runs 15 residues. Germline CDR1 SGHRS, CDR2 YFSETQ. V was shortened by 3 bases and J by 0 bases, with 12 bases between the two germline ends. CDR3 bases: TGCGCCAGCAGCTATGACTGGTACGACCAAGAGACCCAGTACTTC. Translation: CASSYDWYDQETQYF. Full variable domain (remainder filled in from reference TRBV5-1 and TRBJ2-5): KAGVTQTPRYLIKTRGQQVTLSCSPISGHRSVSWYQQTPGQGLQFLFEYFSETQRNKGNFPGRFSGRQFSNSRSEMNVSTLELGDSALYLCASSYDWYDQETQYFGPGTRLLVL.

The rearrangement joins TRBV30 to TRBJ1-5; no definite D call. Germline CDR1 is GTSNPN and CDR2 is SVGIG (reference sequence). The length of the CDR3 is 14 residues. Trimming took 5 bases from V and 7 from J, leaving 18 bases between them. In nucleotides, the CDR3 is TGTGCCTGGTCCTATCTGGGAAGGGTACAGCCCCAGCATTTT. Translating gives CAWSYLGRVQPQHF.

The V gene is TRBV24-1, the J gene TRBJ2-3; D unresolved. V was cut by 4 bases and J by 0 bases, with 19 bases left in between. The germline V gene has CDR1 KGHDR and CDR2 SFDVKD. This CDR3 is 18 amino acids long. The CDR3 DNA is TGTGCCACCAGTGACTCTTTAGCACCGGGTGGGAGCACAGATACGCAGTATTTT. Translating it yields CATSDSLAPGGSTDTQYF.